This TCR beta chain was documented in a study of blood T cell repertoires in COVID-19. Study-wide context: The origin of the acute and convalescent COVID-19 samples was the United States, Italy and Spain. PBMCs, B-cell-depleted T cells, or T cells were the source of the cDNA or gDNA that made up the material.

The V gene lost 1 base and the J gene lost 0 bases, with 17 bases spanning the gap. The CDR3 covers 18 residues. Germline V gives CDR1 MGHRA, CDR2 YSYEKL. As handled by the study authors: It was from reference gene primer amplification that nucleated cell counts were estimated. Clones were sequenced by immunoSEQ multiplex PCR, and TCRdb holds only the in-frame ones, with some missing. V and J calls and clone size are as listed in that table; D and trimming were resolved from the DNA. This table has a few hundred thousand clones, roughly 90% appearing once. This TCR was recovered from a man younger than 40 with acute or convalescent COVID-19. The source material was peripheral blood. The chain uses TRBV4-1 and TRBJ2-3; D is unclear. The CDR3, as DNA: TGCGCCAGCAGCCAAGTACCCCCGACTTTACAAAGCACAGATACGCAGTATTTT. Translating gives CASSQVPPTLQSTDTQYF.